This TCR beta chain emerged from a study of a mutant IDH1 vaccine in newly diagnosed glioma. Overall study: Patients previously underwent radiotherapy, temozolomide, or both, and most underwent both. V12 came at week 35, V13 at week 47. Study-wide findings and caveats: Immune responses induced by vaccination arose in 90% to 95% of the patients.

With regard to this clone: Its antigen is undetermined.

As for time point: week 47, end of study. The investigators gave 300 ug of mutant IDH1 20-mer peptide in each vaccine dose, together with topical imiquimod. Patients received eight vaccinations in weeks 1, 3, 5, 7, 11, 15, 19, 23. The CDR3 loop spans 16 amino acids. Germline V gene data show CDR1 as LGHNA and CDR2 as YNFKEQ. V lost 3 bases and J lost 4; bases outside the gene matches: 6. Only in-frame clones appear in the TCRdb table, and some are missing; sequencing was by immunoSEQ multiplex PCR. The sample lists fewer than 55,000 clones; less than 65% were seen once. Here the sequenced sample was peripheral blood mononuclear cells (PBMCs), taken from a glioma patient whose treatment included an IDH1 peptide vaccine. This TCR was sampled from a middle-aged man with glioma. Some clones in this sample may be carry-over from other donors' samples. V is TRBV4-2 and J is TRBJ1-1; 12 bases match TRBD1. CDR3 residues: CASSQGTGGAATEAFF. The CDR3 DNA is TGTGCCAGCAGCCAGGGGACAGGGGGCGCGGCCACTGAAGCTTTCTTT.